This T cell receptor beta chain was recovered during a study of blood T cells in healthy people across ages. The CDR3 is made up of 18 amino acids. V lost 1 base and J lost 2, with 19 bases in between. The germline gives CDR1 MGHRA, CDR2 YSYEKL. For the second PCR, which ran for about 7 to 12 cycles, a sample-barcoded 5' primer and a J-beta primer mix were used. TCRdb reanalysed the 5' RACE reads using MiXCR and keeps one entry per CDR3 protein. This table holds 1.5 million to 2 million distinct CDR3 sequences, roughly 30% found once. This clonotype was seen at least ten times. Source material: blood. This receptor was obtained from a woman aged 30 to 39 in good health. V and J are TRBV4-1 and TRBJ2-3, with no clear D. In DNA form, the CDR3 reads TGCGCCAGCAGCCAAGTAGGTCTTATTGCGGTATCCACAGATACGCAGTATTTT. Translation: CASSQVGLIAVSTDTQYF.